Detailed here is one T cell receptor beta chain. The junction does not match germline at one end; this may be a read error. This sample was included in a study of blood T cell repertoires in COVID-19. Study-wide context: Acute and convalescent COVID-19 specimens originated in the United States, Italy and Spain. The analysed material was cDNA or gDNA that came from T cells, B-cell-depleted T cells, or PBMCs.

In the authors' methods: Estimation of nucleated cell counts was performed using reference gene primer amplification. Measured with immunoSEQ multiplex PCR; TCRdb has only the in-frame clones, and not every one. V and J calls and clone size are given by that table; D and trimming were obtained from the DNA. The data contain about 180,000 clones, approximately 85% of them seen just once; the ten biggest clones take up around 3.3%. CDR3 length equals 15 residues. Germline V lookup: CDR1 SSHAT, CDR2 FNYEAQ (reference sequence). The chain joins TRBV7-7 to TRBJ2-5, with 9 bases aligning to TRBD2. The TCR comes from a man aged 60 to 75 with acute or convalescent COVID-19. Input material: peripheral blood. CDR3 region: CASSLDEREAETQYF. In nucleotides, the CDR3 is TGTGCTAGCAGCTTAGATGAGCGGGAGGCAGAGACCCAGTACTTC.